Sequencing of this TCR beta chain was carried out in a study of cytomegalovirus exposure and HLA in healthy donors. As for the study in general: Caucasian-associated ancestry cluster membership applied to under 85% of around 400 genotyped donors.

Use of 60 Vbeta and 13 Jbeta primers characterized the PCR. Assay used: immunoSEQ multiplex PCR; TCRdb lists only in-frame clones, some missing. The sample lists about 200,000 clones; approximately 78% were seen once. V lost 3 bases, J lost 5 bases, and 18 bases lay in between. The CDR3 consists of 15 residues. CDR1 is SGDLS, CDR2 YYNGEE, per germline. J is TRBJ2-7 and V is TRBV9; a possible D gene is TRBD2 (6 bases). The specimen was PBMCs. The receptor was isolated from a man aged 25-40 years in good health and CMV-seronegative. The CDR3 DNA reads as TGTGCCAGCAGCGACCGGGACTCCCTGGGGGACGAGCAGTACTTC. Encoded protein: CASSDRDSLGDEQYF. Combining the CDR3 with reference TRBV9 and TRBJ2-7 gives the whole variable domain DSGVTQTPKHLITATGQRVTLRCSPRSGDLSVYWYQQSLDQGLQFLIQYYNGEERAKGNILERFSAQQFPDLHSELNLSSLELGDSALYFCASSDRDSLGDEQYFGPGTRLTVT.